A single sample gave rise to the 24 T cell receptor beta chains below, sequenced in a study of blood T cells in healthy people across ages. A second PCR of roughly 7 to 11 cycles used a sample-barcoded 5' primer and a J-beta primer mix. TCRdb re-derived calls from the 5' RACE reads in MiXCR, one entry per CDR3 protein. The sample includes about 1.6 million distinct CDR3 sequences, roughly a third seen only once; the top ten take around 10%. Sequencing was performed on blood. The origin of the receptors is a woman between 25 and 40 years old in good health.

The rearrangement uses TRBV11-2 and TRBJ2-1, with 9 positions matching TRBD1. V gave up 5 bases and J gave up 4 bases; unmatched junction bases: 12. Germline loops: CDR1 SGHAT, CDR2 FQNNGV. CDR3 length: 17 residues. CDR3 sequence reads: CASSRTRIGQGYNEQFF. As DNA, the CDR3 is TGTGCCAGCAGCCGAACCCGGATAGGACAGGGGTACAATGAGCAGTTCTTC.

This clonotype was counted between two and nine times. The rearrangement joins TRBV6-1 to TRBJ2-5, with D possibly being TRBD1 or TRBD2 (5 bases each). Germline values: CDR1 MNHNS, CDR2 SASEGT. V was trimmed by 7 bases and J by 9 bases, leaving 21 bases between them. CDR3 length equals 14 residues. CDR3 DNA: TGTGCCAGCAATCGCGGTCGGGGCCGGGATGCCCAGTACTTC. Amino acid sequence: CASNRGRGRDAQYF.

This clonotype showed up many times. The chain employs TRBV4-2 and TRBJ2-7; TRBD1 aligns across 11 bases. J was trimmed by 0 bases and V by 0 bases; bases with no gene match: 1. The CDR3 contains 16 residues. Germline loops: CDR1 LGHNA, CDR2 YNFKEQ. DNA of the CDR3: TGTGCCAGCAGCCAAGAGGGACAGGGGGTCTCCTACGAGCAGTACTTC. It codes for CASSQEGQGVSYEQYF.

For the CDR3, the DNA is TGTGCCAGCATGACCGTTCTGGGGGTTAGCTCCTACAATGAGCAGTACTTC. This sequence encodes CASMTVLGVSSYNEQYF. The chain links TRBV7-8 to TRBJ2-1; D may match TRBD1 or TRBD2 (5 bases each). The J call could be wrong; TRBJ2-7 is a better fit for the DNA end. Germline CDR1 is SGHVS and CDR2 is FQNEAQ. The CDR3 is 17 residues long.

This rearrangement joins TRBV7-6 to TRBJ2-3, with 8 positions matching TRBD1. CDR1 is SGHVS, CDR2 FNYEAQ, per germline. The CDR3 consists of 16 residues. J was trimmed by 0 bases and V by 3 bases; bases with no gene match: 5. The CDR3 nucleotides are TGTGCCAGCAGCTTGGGACAGGCACCTAGCACAGATACGCAGTATTTT. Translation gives CASSLGQAPSTDTQYF.

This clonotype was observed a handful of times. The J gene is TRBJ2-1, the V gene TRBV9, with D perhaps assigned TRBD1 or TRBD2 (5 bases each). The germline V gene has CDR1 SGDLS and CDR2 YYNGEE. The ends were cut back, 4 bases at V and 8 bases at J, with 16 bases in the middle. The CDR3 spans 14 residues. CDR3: CASSPGATWDEQFF. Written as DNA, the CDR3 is TGTGCCAGCAGCCCCGGGGCAACCTGGGATGAGCAGTTCTTC.

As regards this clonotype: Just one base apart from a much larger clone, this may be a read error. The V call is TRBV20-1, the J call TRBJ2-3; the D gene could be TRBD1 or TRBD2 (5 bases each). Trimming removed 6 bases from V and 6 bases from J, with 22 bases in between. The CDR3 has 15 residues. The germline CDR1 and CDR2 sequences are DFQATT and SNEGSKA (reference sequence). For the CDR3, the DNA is TGCAGTGCCAAGGGTCCTAGCAGGGCACGGGATACGCAGTATTTT. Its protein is CSAKGPSRARDTQYF.

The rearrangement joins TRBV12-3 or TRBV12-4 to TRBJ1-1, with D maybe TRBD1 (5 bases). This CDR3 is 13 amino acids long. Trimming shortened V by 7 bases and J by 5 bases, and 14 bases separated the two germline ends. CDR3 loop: CASTSGVRTEAFF. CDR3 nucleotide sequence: TGTGCCAGCACCTCGGGGGTGAGAACTGAAGCTTTCTTT.

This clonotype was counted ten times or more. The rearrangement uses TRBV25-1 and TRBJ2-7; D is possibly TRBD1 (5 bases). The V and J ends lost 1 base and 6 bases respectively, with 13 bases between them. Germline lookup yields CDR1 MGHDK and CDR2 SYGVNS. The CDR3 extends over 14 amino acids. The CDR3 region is CASSEWGRPSEQYF. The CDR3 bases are TGTGCCAGCAGTGAATGGGGCCGCCCGTCCGAGCAGTACTTC.

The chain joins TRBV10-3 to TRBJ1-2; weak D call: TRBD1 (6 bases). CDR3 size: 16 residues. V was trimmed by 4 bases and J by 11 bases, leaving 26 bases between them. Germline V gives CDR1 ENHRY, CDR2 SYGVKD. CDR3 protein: CAISAKDLQGSGSYTF. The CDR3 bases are TGTGCCATCAGTGCGAAGGATTTACAGGGTTCGGGAAGTTACACCTTC.

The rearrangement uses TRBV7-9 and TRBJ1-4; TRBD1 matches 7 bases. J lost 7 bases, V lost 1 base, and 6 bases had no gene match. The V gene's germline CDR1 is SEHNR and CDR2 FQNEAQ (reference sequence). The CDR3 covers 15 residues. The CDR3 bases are TGTGCCAGCAGCTTAGGACAGGGCCGTTGTGAAAAACTGTTTTTT. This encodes CASSLGQGRCEKLFF.

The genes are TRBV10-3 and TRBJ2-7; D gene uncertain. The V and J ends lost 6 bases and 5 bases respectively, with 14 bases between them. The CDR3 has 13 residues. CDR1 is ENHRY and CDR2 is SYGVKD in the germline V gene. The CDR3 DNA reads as TGTGCCATCAGCGGGTCGATGAGCCACGAGCAGTACTTC. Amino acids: CAISGSMSHEQYF.

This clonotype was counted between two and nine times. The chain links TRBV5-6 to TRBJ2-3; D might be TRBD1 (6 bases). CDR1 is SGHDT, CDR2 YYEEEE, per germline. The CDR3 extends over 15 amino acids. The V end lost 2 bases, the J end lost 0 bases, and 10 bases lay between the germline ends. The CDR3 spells CASSFFQGSTDTQYF. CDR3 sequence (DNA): TGTGCCAGCAGCTTTTTTCAGGGGAGCACAGATACGCAGTATTTT.

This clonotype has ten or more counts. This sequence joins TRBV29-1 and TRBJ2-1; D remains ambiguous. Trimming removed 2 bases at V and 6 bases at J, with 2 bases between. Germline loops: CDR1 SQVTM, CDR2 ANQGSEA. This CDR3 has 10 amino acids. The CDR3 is CSVEPNEQFF. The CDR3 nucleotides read TGCAGCGTTGAACCCAATGAGCAGTTCTTC.

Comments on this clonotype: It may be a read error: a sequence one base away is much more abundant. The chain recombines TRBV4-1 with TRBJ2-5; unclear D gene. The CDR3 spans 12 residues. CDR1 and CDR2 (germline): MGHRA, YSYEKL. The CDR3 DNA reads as TGCGCCAGCAGCCAACAGCAAGAGACCAAGTACTTC. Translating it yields CASSQQQETKYF.

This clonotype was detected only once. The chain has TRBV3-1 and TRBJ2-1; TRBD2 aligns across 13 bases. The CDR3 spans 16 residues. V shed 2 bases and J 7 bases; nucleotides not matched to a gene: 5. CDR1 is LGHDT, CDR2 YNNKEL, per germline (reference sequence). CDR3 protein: CASSQTSGGARNEQFF. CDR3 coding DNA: TGTGCCAGCAGCCAAACTAGCGGGGGGGCGAGGAATGAGCAGTTCTTC.

The CDR3 DNA follows: TGTGCCAGCAGCCCTTTGGGGGACGGGAGGAGGGATAAGCAGTTCTTC. Translating it yields CASSPLGDGRRDKQFF. The rearrangement uses TRBV9 and TRBJ2-1; 7 bases agree with TRBD2. The V gene's germline CDR1 is SGDLS and CDR2 YYNGEE. This CDR3 comprises 16 residues. The J segment lost 11 bases and the V segment lost 4 bases, leaving 18 bases of the junction unmatched.

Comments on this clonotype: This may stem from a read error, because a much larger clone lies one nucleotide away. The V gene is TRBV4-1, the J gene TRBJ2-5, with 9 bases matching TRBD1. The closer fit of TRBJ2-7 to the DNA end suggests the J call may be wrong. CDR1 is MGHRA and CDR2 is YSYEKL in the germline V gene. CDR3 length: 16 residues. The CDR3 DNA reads TGCACCAGCAGCCAACCCTGGACAGGGGCCAACTACGAGCAGTACTTC. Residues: CTSSQPWTGANYEQYF.

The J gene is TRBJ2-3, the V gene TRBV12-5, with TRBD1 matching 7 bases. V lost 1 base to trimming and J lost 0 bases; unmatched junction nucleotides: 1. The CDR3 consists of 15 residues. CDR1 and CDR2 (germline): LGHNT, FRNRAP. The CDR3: CASGLDRGSTDTQYF. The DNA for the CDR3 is TGTGCTAGTGGTTTGGACAGGGGTAGCACAGATACGCAGTATTTT.

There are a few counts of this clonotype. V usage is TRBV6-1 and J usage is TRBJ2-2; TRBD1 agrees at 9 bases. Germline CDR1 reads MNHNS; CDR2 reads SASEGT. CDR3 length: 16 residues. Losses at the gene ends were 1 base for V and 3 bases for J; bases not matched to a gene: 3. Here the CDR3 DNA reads TGTGCCAGCAGTGAAGGTGGACAGGGGTACACCGGGGAGCTGTTTTTT. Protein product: CASSEGGQGYTGELFF.

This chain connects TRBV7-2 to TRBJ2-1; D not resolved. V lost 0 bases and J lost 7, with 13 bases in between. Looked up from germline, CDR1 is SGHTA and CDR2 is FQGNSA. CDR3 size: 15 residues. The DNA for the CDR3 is TGTGCCAGCAGCTTAGCGGGGAAGGTTGGGAATGAGCAGTTCTTC. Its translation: CASSLAGKVGNEQFF.

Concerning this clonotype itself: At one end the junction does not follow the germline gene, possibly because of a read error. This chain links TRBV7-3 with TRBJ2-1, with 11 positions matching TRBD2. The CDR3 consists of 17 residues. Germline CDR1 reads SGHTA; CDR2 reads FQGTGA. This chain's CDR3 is CASSMLPGLAAYNERFF. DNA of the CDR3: TGTGCCAGCAGCATGTTGCCGGGACTAGCGGCCTACAATGAGCGGTTCTTC.

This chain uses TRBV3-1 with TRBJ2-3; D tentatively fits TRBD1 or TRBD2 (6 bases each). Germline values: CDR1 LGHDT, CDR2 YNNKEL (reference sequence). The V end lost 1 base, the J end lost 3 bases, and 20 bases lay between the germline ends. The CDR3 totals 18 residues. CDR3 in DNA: TGTGCCAGCAGCCAAGTGTCCGGGGGCAGGGATAGTACAGATACGCAGTATTTT. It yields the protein CASSQVSGGRDSTDTQYF.

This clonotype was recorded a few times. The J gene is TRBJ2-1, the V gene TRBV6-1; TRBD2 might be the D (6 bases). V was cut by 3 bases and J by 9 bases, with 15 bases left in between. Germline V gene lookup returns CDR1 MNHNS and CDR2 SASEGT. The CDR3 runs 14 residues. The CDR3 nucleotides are TGTGCCAGCAGTGAGATCGTGGCGGGACTTGAGCAGTTCTTC. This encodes CASSEIVAGLEQFF.